The sequence of this TCR beta chain was determined in a study of T cell responses to AZD1222 COVID-19 vaccine. Details on this clone: No antigen is known for it.

The CDR3 covers 13 residues. V was shortened by 6 bases and J by 4 bases, with 13 bases between the two germline ends. Germline V lookup: CDR1 MNHEY, CDR2 SMNVEV (reference sequence). Assay used: immunoSEQ multiplex PCR; TCRdb lists only in-frame clones, some missing. The table records roughly 180,000 clones, around 90% of them present only once. Study-wide results and caveats: Most donors were white British and more were female, and clonal diversity was possibly underestimated.

The gene calls are TRBV27 and TRBJ2-7; D is possibly TRBD2 (5 bases). The specimen comprised peripheral blood, sampled on day 0 of AZD1222 vaccination. This sequence originates from an adult in good health. The DNA for the CDR3 is TGTGCCAGCAGAGGGAGCGGTACGTACGAGCAGTACTTC. Encoded protein: CASRGSGTYEQYF.